Presented here are 5 T cell receptor beta chains from one specimen sequenced in a study of T cell responses to AZD1222 COVID-19 vaccine. Data came from immunoSEQ multiplex PCR; TCRdb stores just in-frame clones and leaves some out. The sample includes approximately 150,000 clones, about 92% of them seen just once. The input for sequencing was peripheral blood, taken 28 days after the second AZD1222 dose. The receptors here all came from an adult who received the AZD1222 COVID-19 vaccine.

V and J are TRBV7-8 and TRBJ1-1, with D uncertain. The CDR3 covers 13 residues. V dropped 5 bases and J dropped 4 bases, with 11 bases sitting between them. Germline V CDR1 and CDR2: SGHVS, FQNEAQ. This chain's CDR3 is CASSDRELTEAFF. The CDR3 nucleotides read TGTGCCAGCAGCGACCGGGAGCTCACTGAAGCTTTCTTT.

The chain links TRBV19 to TRBJ2-7; a possible D gene is TRBD1 (5 bases). Looked up from germline, CDR1 is LNHDA and CDR2 is SQIVND (reference sequence). The CDR3 runs to 14 residues. Trimming cost V 5 bases and J 0 bases, with 11 bases left between them. The CDR3 loop is CASSASGNSYEQYF. Written as DNA, the CDR3 is TGTGCCAGTAGTGCGTCAGGGAACTCCTACGAGCAGTACTTC.

CDR3 in amino acids: CATSDPTGDEQYF. CDR3 coding DNA: TGTGCCACCAGTGACCCGACAGGGGACGAGCAGTACTTC. This rearrangement joins TRBV24-1 to TRBJ2-7, with 8 bases identical to TRBD1. This CDR3 region has 13 residues. The junction had 3 bases not matched to a gene; V was cut back by 4 bases and J by 5 bases. Germline CDR1 reads KGHDR; CDR2 reads SFDVKD.

This chain uses TRBV7-9 with TRBJ2-7; 7 bases line up with TRBD2. Germline trimming cut 4 bases from V and 5 bases from J; bases unmatched to any gene: 11. The V gene's germline CDR1 is SEHNR and CDR2 FQNEAQ (reference sequence). The CDR3 has 15 residues. CDR3: CASSSMGGRLNEQYF. DNA for the CDR3: TGTGCCAGCAGCTCTATGGGCGGGAGACTGAACGAGCAGTACTTC.

This clone was recorded once. The chain has TRBV7-9 and TRBJ2-1; 11 nucleotides line up with TRBD2. The V segment lost 6 bases and the J segment 2 bases; nucleotides outside the gene matches: 3. CDR1 is SEHNR, CDR2 FQNEAQ, per germline (reference sequence). The CDR3 is made up of 15 amino acids. Written as DNA, the CDR3 is TGTGCCAGCAGTCGACTAGCGGGACCCTACAATGAGCAGTTCTTC. Residues: CASSRLAGPYNEQFF.